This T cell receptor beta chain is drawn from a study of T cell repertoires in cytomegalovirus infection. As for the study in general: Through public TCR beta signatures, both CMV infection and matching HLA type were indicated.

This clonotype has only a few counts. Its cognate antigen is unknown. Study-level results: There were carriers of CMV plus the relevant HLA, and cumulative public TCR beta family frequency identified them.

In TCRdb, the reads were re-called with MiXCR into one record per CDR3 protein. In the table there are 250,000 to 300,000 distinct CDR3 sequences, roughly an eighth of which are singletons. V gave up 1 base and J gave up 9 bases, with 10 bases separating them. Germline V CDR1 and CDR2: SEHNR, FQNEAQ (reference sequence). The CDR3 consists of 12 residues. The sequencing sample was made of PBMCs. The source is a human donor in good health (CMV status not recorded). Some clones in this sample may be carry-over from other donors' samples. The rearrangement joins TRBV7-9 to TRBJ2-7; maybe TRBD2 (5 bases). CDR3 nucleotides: TGTGCCAGCAGCTTAGACGGGGTCGGGCAGTACTTC. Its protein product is CASSLDGVGQYF.